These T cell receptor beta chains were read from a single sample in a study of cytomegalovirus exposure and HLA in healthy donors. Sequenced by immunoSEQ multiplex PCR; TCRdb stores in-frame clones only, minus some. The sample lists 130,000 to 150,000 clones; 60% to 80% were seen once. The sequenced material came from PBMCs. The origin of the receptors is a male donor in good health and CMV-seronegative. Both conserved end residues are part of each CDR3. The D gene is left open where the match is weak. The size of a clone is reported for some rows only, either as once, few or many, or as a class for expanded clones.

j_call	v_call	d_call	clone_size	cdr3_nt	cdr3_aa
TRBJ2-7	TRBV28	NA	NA	TGTGCCAGCAGTTTATGGCGGTACGAGCAGTACTTC	CASSLWRYEQYF
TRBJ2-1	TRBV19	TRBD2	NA	TGTGCCAGTAGTATGGCTAGCGGGAGAGATGAGCAGTTCTTC	CASSMASGRDEQFF
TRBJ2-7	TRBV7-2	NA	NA	TGTGCCAGCAGCTTATCGGGACTCAGCTCCTACGAGCAGTACTTC	CASSLSGLSSYEQYF
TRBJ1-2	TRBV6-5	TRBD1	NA	TGTGCCAGCAGTTTTTCAGGGGGGAATGGCTACACCTTC	CASSFSGGNGYTF
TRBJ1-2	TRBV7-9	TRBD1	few	TGTTCCAGCAGCTTACCTGAAACCCCAGGGGGTAAGGCCTACACCTTC	CSSSLPETPGGKAYTF
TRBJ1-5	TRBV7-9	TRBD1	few	TGTGCCAGCAGCTCCGACAGGGTTGATCAGCCCCAGCATTTT	CASSSDRVDQPQHF
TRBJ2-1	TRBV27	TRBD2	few	TGTGCCAGCAGCCTGGGACTAGCGGGGTACAATGAGCAGTTCTTC	CASSLGLAGYNEQFF
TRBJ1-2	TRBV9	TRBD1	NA	TGTGCCAGCAGCGTAGGGGGACAGGGGACCTATGGCTACACCTTC	CASSVGGQGTYGYTF
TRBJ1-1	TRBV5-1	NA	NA	TGCGCCAGCAAACAGGAGACTGAAGCTTTCTTT	CASKQETEAFF
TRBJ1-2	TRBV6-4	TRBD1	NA	TGTGCCAGCAGTCCAGGGGGTGACGGCTATGGCTACACCTTC	CASSPGGDGYGYTF
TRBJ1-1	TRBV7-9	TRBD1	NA	TGTGCCAGCAGCCCCAGGACAGGGGGTTTTAAGGAAGCTTTCTTT	CASSPRTGGFKEAFF
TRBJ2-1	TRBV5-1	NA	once	TGCGCCAGCAGCTTGGGGCAGGGGGAGCAGTTCTTC	CASSLGQGEQFF
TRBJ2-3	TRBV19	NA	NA	TGTGCCAGCCAGAAGGGGAATACAGATACGCAGTATTTT	CASQKGNTDTQYF
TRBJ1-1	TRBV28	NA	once	TGTGCCAGCAGTTTTCCGGGGAACACTGAAGCTTTCTTT	CASSFPGNTEAFF
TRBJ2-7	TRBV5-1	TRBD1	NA	TGCGCCAGCAGCTTGGGGGGACAGGGCTCCTACGAGCAGTACTTC	CASSLGGQGSYEQYF
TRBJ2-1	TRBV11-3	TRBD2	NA	TGTGCCAGCAGACCTCGACTAGCGGGGCATGAGCAGTTCTTC	CASRPRLAGHEQFF
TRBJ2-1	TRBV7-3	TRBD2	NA	TGTGCCAGCAGCTTAATGGGCGGGGGGGGCTACAATGAGCAGTTCTTC	CASSLMGGGGYNEQFF
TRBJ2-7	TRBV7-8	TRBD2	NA	TGTGCCAGCAGCTTAGTGGGGAGACTAGCGACCTACGAGCAGTACTTC	CASSLVGRLATYEQYF
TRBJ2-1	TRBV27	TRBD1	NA	TGTGCCAGCAGTTTGGGGACAGCCCACAATGAGCAGTTCTTC	CASSLGTAHNEQFF
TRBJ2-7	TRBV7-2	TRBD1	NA	TGTGCCAGCAGCTTAGCAACGACAGGGTACGAGCAGTACTTC	CASSLATTGYEQYF
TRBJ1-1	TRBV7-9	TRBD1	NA	TGTGCCAGCAGTCGACAGGGGGGGATGAACACTGAAGCTTTCTTT	CASSRQGGMNTEAFF
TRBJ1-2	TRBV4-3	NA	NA	TGCGCCAGCAGCCAAGCATTCCCCCCAGGGCTCTATGGCTACACCTTC	CASSQAFPPGLYGYTF
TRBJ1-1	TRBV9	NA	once	TGTGCCAGCAGGGGTCCCGGGGACACTGAAGCTTTCTTT	CASRGPGDTEAFF
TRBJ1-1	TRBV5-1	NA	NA	TGCGCCAGCAGCACCGAAACAGCTAACACTGAAGCTTTCTTT	CASSTETANTEAFF
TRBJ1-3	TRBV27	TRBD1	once	TGTGCCAACCCCGTTGATTGTCCAGGGGGCCTAGAAAACACCATATATTTT	CANPVDCPGGLENTIYF
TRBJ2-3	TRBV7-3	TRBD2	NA	TGTGCCAGCATCTCACGGGCGGGAGCTTCGGGAGATACGCAGTATTTT	CASISRAGASGDTQYF
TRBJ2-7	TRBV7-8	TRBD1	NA	TGTGCCAGCAGCCCGATCCTGGGACAGAGCTCCTACGAGCAGTACTTC	CASSPILGQSSYEQYF
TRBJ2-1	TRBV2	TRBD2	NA	TGTGCCAGCAGGCCCACTAGCGGGACTTACAATGAGCAGTTCTTC	CASRPTSGTYNEQFF
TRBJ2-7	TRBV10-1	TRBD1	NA	TGCGCCAGCAGTCCGAACAGGGGGCATCTGAACGAGCAGTACTTC	CASSPNRGHLNEQYF
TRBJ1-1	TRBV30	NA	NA	TGTGCCTGGAGTTCGATATGGGGCGAGTACACTGAAGCTTTCTTT	CAWSSIWGEYTEAFF
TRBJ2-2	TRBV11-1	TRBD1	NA	TGTGCCAGCAGCCCCTGGGACAGGAGCACCGGGGAGCTGTTTTTT	CASSPWDRSTGELFF
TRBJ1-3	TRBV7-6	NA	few	TGTGCCAGCAGCGCCCCCCCGACAGGAAGGGACACCATATATTTT	CASSAPPTGRDTIYF
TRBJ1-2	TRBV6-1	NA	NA	TGTGCCAGCAGTCGCACAGGGAGTGCCTATGGCTACACCTTC	CASSRTGSAYGYTF
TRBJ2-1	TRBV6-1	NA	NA	TGTGCCAGCATCAAGCACAGGGTTAATGAGCAGTTCTTC	CASIKHRVNEQFF
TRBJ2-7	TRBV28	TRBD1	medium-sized	TGTGCCAGCAGTTCGGGACAGGGGGTCGCCTACGAGCAGTACTTC	CASSSGQGVAYEQYF
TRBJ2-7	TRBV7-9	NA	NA	TGTTCCAGCAGCTTAGGAGAGGCCAGAACCTACGAGCAGTACTTC	CSSSLGEARTYEQYF